The rows below give T cell receptor beta chains drawn from one sample of a study of blood T cell repertoires in COVID-19. The table came from immunoSEQ multiplex PCR; TCRdb's copy has only in-frame clones and leaves some out. The sample gives over 400,000 clones, 75% to 90% of which show up once; approximately 8.3% is in the top ten. The sequencing sample was made of PBMCs or T cells enriched from blood (not recorded which). The receptors derive from a woman aged 60-75 years who had recovered from COVID-19. Both conserved end residues are part of each CDR3. D genes are given only for firm matches. Size is stated for part of the rows, as once, few or many counts, or as a class when the clone is expanded.

>NA|TRBJ1-6|TRBV7-9|NA
CASSFPGTPCYNSPLHF
TGTGCCAGCAGCTTCCCCGGGACACCCTGTTATAATTCACCCCTCCACTTT
>NA|TRBJ2-2|TRBV3-1/TRBV3-2|NA
CASSQEAYSGLFF
TGTGCCAGCAGCCAAGAAGCTTACTCGGGGCTGTTTTTT
>NA|TRBJ1-1|TRBV7-9|NA
CASSLAGDPQGLATEAFF
TGTGCCAGCAGCTTAGCGGGGGACCCACAGGGACTAGCAACTGAAGCTTTCTTT
>once|TRBJ1-2|TRBV7-9|NA
CASSLATPHYGYTF
TGTGCCAGCAGCTTAGCGACACCACATTATGGCTACACCTTC
>NA|TRBJ1-6|TRBV6-5|TRBD1
CASRSLRTGRSPLHF
TGTGCCAGCAGAAGTCTTCGGACAGGGCGCTCACCCCTCCACTTT
>NA|TRBJ2-2|TRBV7-9|NA
CASSLVARSSGELFF
TGTGCCAGCAGCTTAGTTGCTAGATCGTCCGGGGAGCTGTTTTTT
>NA|TRBJ1-2|TRBV7-9|NA
CASSSEGGNYGYTF
TGTGCCAGCAGCTCCGAGGGGGGGAACTATGGCTACACCTTC
>NA|TRBJ1-4|TRBV9|NA
CASSPMNPAGKLFF
TGTGCCAGCAGCCCTATGAACCCGGCAGGAAAACTGTTTTTT
>NA|TRBJ2-3|TRBV4-1|NA
CASSQGLPLSGADTQYF
TGCGCCAGCAGCCAAGGGCTCCCCCTTTCGGGGGCAGATACGCAGTATTTT
>NA|TRBJ2-1|TRBV29-1|TRBD1
CSVVTGKGVNEQFF
TGCAGCGTTGTGACAGGGAAAGGGGTCAATGAGCAGTTCTTC
>NA|TRBJ2-1|TRBV10-2|TRBD1
CASRRQGKSGSYNEQFF
TGCGCCAGTAGGAGACAGGGGAAGAGTGGGTCCTACAATGAGCAGTTCTTC
>NA|TRBJ2-3|TRBV5-1|NA
CASRIPEGESTDTQYF
TGCGCCAGCAGGATTCCCGAGGGGGAGTCCACAGATACGCAGTATTTT
>NA|TRBJ1-5|TRBV7-2|TRBD1
CASSLWTGDQPQHF
TGTGCCAGCAGCTTATGGACAGGCGATCAGCCCCAGCATTTT
>NA|TRBJ2-3|TRBV18|NA
CASSPEFHRGTDTQYF
TGTGCCAGCTCACCAGAATTCCACAGGGGCACAGATACGCAGTATTTT
>NA|TRBJ2-1|TRBV27|NA
CASSLTGLSPFPNEQFF
TGTGCCAGCAGTTTGACGGGACTGTCCCCTTTCCCCAATGAGCAGTTCTTC
>NA|TRBJ2-7|TRBV7-9|NA
CASSQGGYEQYF
TGTGCCAGCAGCCAGGGAGGTTACGAGCAGTACTTC
>NA|TRBJ1-4|TRBV11-3|NA
CASSSRQDNEKLFF
TGTGCCAGCAGTTCAAGGCAGGATAATGAAAAACTGTTTTTT
>NA|TRBJ2-5|TRBV7-2|NA
CASSLWQGRGETQYF
TGTGCCAGCAGCTTATGGCAGGGGAGAGGGGAGACCCAGTACTTC
>NA|TRBJ1-2|TRBV10-2|NA
CASRGWTESYGYTF
TGCGCCAGCAGAGGATGGACAGAATCCTATGGCTACACCTTC
>NA|TRBJ1-1|TRBV28|TRBD1
CASSLRRGLSTEAFF
TGTGCCAGCAGTTTACGAAGGGGGCTGAGTACTGAAGCTTTCTTT
>NA|TRBJ2-1|TRBV3-1/TRBV3-2|NA
CASSPGRTNNEQFF
TGTGCCAGCAGCCCAGGGAGGACAAACAATGAGCAGTTCTTC
>NA|TRBJ1-1|TRBV5-4|TRBD1
CASSPAGTAYTEAFF
TGTGCCAGCAGCCCAGCCGGGACAGCGTACACTGAAGCTTTCTTT
>NA|TRBJ2-6|TRBV24-1|NA
CATSDPDRSGANVLTF
TGTGCCACCAGTGACCCAGACAGGTCCGGGGCCAACGTCCTGACTTTC
>NA|TRBJ2-3|TRBV6-6|NA
CASSSGTGLDTQYF
TGTGCCAGCAGTTCCGGGACTGGGTTAGATACGCAGTATTTT
>NA|TRBJ2-3|TRBV28|TRBD2
CASSLAGGRTDTQYF
TGTGCCAGCAGTTTAGCGGGGGGGCGGACAGATACGCAGTATTTT
>NA|TRBJ2-5|TRBV5-1|NA
CASSLKLTGSRETQYF
TGCGCCAGCAGCTTGAAGCTAACAGGAAGTCGAGAGACCCAGTACTTC
>NA|TRBJ2-1|TRBV29-1|TRBD2
CSVGSWGGNNEQFF
TGCAGCGTTGGATCCTGGGGGGGGAACAATGAGCAGTTCTTC
>once|TRBJ2-2|TRBV10-3|NA
CATTGIRNTGELFF
TGTGCCACCACAGGGATCCGTAACACCGGGGAGCTGTTTTTT
>once|TRBJ1-5|TRBV7-2|NA
CASSLEQGANQPQHF
TGTGCCAGCAGCTTAGAACAGGGCGCCAATCAGCCCCAGCATTTT
>NA|TRBJ1-5|TRBV6-4|NA
CASSDRTVRLPGGVNQPQHF
TGTGCCAGCAGTGATAGGACAGTCCGTCTTCCGGGGGGAGTCAATCAGCCCCAGCATTTT
>NA|TRBJ2-2|TRBV19|NA
CASSTTNTWTGELFF
TGTGCCAGTAGTACAACCAACACGTGGACCGGGGAGCTGTTTTTT
>NA|TRBJ1-3|TRBV5-1|NA
CASSFGGPGNTIYF
TGCGCCAGCAGCTTCGGGGGGCCTGGAAACACCATATATTTT
>NA|TRBJ2-7|TRBV5-1|NA
CASSLPSYEQYF
TGCGCCAGCAGCCTCCCGTCCTACGAGCAGTACTTC
>NA|TRBJ2-7|TRBV5-1|TRBD1
CASSFGDRTGIYEQYF
TGCGCCAGCAGCTTCGGGGACAGGACGGGGATCTACGAGCAGTACTTC
>NA|TRBJ1-4|TRBV9|TRBD1
CASSVDRGNEKLFF
TGTGCCAGCAGCGTCGACAGGGGTAATGAAAAACTGTTTTTT
>NA|TRBJ1-1|TRBV2|TRBD1
CASTVEGARTEAFF
TGTGCCAGCACCGTGGAGGGGGCTCGGACTGAAGCTTTCTTT
>NA|TRBJ2-2|TRBV30|TRBD2
CAWRTRGGNTGELFF
TGTGCCTGGAGAACCCGGGGGGGGAACACCGGGGAGCTGTTTTTT
>NA|TRBJ2-1|TRBV10-3|NA
CAIRAGGWDEQFF
TGTGCCATCAGAGCAGGAGGGTGGGATGAGCAGTTCTTC